This TCR beta chain was recovered during a study of cytomegalovirus exposure and HLA in healthy donors. Study-wide points: Cytomegalovirus-associated TCR beta chains were listed, numbering approximately 150. Analysis performed later found roughly 17,000 TCR beta sequences associated with HLA alleles at 0.05 false discovery rate.

13 Jbeta primers and 60 Vbeta primers were used for the PCR. Clones were sequenced by immunoSEQ multiplex PCR, and TCRdb holds only the in-frame ones, with some missing. The table lists some 220,000 clones, around 80% of them singletons. Each donor was healthy, and each was a bone marrow donor. This clone was recorded only once. What it binds is not known. Other DNA variants within this sample encode the same CDR3. Germline lookup yields CDR1 MNHNY and CDR2 SVGAGI (reference sequence). CDR3 length equals 13 residues. Trimming left V 8 bases short and J 5 bases short, with 15 bases between. J is TRBJ1-1 and V is TRBV6-6, with D maybe TRBD1 (6 bases). The receptor comes from a woman aged 60-75 years in good health and CMV-seropositive. Sequencing was performed on PBMCs. CDR3 protein: CASVGTTTTEAFF. The CDR3 DNA follows: TGTGCCAGCGTTGGGACAACGACTACTGAAGCTTTCTTT.